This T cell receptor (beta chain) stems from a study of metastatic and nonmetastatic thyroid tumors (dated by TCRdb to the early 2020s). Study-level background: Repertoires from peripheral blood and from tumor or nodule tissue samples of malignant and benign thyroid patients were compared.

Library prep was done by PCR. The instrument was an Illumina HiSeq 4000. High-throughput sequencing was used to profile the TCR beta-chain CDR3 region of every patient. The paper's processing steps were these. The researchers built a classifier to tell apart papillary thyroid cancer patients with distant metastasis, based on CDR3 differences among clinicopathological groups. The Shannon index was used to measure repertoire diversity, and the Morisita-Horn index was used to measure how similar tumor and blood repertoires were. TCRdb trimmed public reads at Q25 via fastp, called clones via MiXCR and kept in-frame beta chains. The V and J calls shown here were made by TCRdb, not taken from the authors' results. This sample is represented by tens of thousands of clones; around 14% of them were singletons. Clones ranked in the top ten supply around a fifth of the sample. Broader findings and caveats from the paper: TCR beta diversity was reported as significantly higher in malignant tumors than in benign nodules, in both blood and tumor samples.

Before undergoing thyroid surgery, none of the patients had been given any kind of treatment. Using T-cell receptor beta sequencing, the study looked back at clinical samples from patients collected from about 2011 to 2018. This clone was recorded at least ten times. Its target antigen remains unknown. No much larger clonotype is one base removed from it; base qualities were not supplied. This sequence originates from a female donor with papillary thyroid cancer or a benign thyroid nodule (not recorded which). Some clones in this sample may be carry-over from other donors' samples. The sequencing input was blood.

The base sequence is TGTGCCAGCACCCCCGGGGCTAGCGGCTCTGGGGCCAACGTCCTGACTTTC. It specifies CASTPGASGSGANVLTF. Here the chain combines TRBV7-6 and TRBJ2-6; 7 middle bases align to TRBD2. The germline V gene provides CDR1 SGHVS and CDR2 FNYEAQ. V loses 7 bases at its end and J loses 0 bases; junction bases beyond the gene matches: 9. From the cysteine through the phenylalanine, the CDR3 covers 17 amino acids. Left in the record is the CDR3 DNA by itself, 51 bases read in frame from the first base.